The entry below gives a single T cell receptor beta chain sequence along with its context. Its target is not known. V lost 2 bases and J lost 1, with 5 bases in between. CDR3 length equals 13 residues. Germline V lookup: CDR1 MNHEY, CDR2 SMNVEV (reference sequence). The sample originates from a study of CD8 T cells in ankylosing spondylitis. Preparation of TCR beta libraries was done by quantitative 5'-RACE with molecular barcodes. TCRdb reprocessed the 5' RACE reads with MiXCR, giving one entry per CDR3 protein. The table shows about 160,000 distinct CDR3 sequences, with roughly 10% occurring only once. Study findings and constraints: Certain motif variants had earlier appeared in reactive arthritis synovial fluid and blood. With a CD8+ phenotype, disease-linked clones were relatively rare in peripheral blood. Reportedly, matched ankylosing spondylitis synovial fluid was significantly enriched for disease-linked clones.

Sequenced: blood, either unsorted or a sorted T cell fraction (not recorded which). The chain recombines TRBV27 with TRBJ1-1; D is unclear. This TCR was sampled from a female donor with ankylosing spondylitis or in good health (not recorded which). CDR3 sequence reads: CASSLRANTEAFF. CDR3 DNA: TGTGCCAGCAGTTTACGGGCGAACACTGAAGCTTTCTTT.